The 30 T cell receptor beta chains below come from one sample, sequenced in a study of neurological immune-mediated disorders. TCRdb re-analysed the 5' RACE reads in MiXCR, keeping a single row per CDR3 protein. The sample comprises more than 50,000 distinct CDR3 sequences, roughly 3.9% of which are singletons, and 1% to 1.5% rests with the top ten. Sequences were obtained from PBMCs. The receptors shown here come from a man aged 25-40 years with multiple sclerosis.

This clonotype was seen repeatedly, ten times or more. This rearrangement joins TRBV12-3 or TRBV12-4 to TRBJ2-2; D gene uncertain. The length of the CDR3 is 15 residues. Trimming took 2 bases from V and 2 from J, leaving 9 bases between them. CDR3 sequence (DNA): TGTGCCAGCAGTTTATACTTGACAAACACCGGGGAGCTGTTTTTT. It encodes CASSLYLTNTGELFF.

This clonotype was found many times. The J gene is TRBJ2-7, the V gene TRBV10-2, with 11 positions matching TRBD2. The germline gives CDR1 WSHSY, CDR2 SAAADI. CDR3 size: 16 residues. Losses at the gene ends were 7 bases for V and 1 base for J; bases not matched to a gene: 9. Written as DNA, the CDR3 is TGCGCCAGCAAGAGGCTAGCGGGGGGCTTGTCCTACGAGCAGTACTTC. It encodes CASKRLAGGLSYEQYF.

This clonotype was picked up many times. This chain joins TRBV10-2 and TRBJ1-5; 7 bases align to TRBD1. Germline values: CDR1 WSHSY, CDR2 SAAADI. V shed 3 bases and J 4 bases; nucleotides not matched to a gene: 6. The CDR3 has 15 amino acids. The CDR3 reads CASSESGTVNQPQHF. CDR3 coding DNA: TGCGCCAGCAGTGAATCCGGGACAGTAAATCAGCCCCAGCATTTT.

This clonotype was seen at least ten times. V usage is TRBV20-1 and J usage is TRBJ2-2; D is undetermined. This CDR3 is built from 14 residues. V was shortened by 3 bases and J by 0 bases, with 8 bases between the two germline ends. Per germline, CDR1 DFQATT and CDR2 SNEGSKA (reference sequence). The chain's CDR3 is CSASSRTNTGELFF. The CDR3 DNA reads TGCAGTGCTAGCAGCCGTACGAACACCGGGGAGCTGTTTTTT.

Ten or more counts support this clonotype. The chain uses TRBV5-1 and TRBJ1-2, with 8 bases identical to TRBD1. Germline loops: CDR1 SGHRS, CDR2 YFSETQ. V was pared by 2 bases and J by 6 bases, with 6 bases of the junction left unmatched. The length of the CDR3 is 14 residues. CDR3 loop: CASSFGQGRNGYTF. The CDR3 region has the DNA TGCGCCAGCAGCTTCGGACAGGGTCGGAATGGCTACACCTTC. Using reference TRBV5-1 and TRBJ1-2 for the parts outside the CDR3, the full variable domain is KAGVTQTPRYLIKTRGQQVTLSCSPISGHRSVSWYQQTPGQGLQFLFEYFSETQRNKGNFPGRFSGRQFSNSRSEMNVSTLELGDSALYLCASSFGQGRNGYTFGSGTRLTVV.

At least ten counts were recorded for this clonotype. This chain links TRBV5-1 with TRBJ1-1; D not resolved. The germline V gene has CDR1 SGHRS and CDR2 YFSETQ. CDR3 length: 13 residues. The germline V and J ends were trimmed by 1 base and 0 bases, with 4 bases remaining between them. The CDR3 region is CASSLNMNTEAFF. DNA for the CDR3: TGCGCCAGCAGCTTGAACATGAACACTGAAGCTTTCTTT.

The table lists this clonotype with many counts. The J gene is TRBJ1-1, the V gene TRBV7-9, with D tentatively TRBD1 (5 bases). Germline V gene data show CDR1 as SEHNR and CDR2 as FQNEAQ (reference sequence). The CDR3 has 13 amino acids. Trimming cost V 2 bases and J 3 bases, with 7 bases left between them. This chain's CDR3 is CASSLQGDTEAFF. CDR3 DNA sequence: TGTGCCAGCAGCTTACAGGGAGACACTGAAGCTTTCTTT. Drawing the rest from reference TRBV7-9 and TRBJ1-1, the complete variable domain is DTGVSQNPRHKITKRGQNVTFRCDPISEHNRLYWYRQTLGQGPEFLTYFQNEAQLEKSRLLSDRFSAERPKGSFSTLEIQRTEQGDSAMYLCASSLQGDTEAFFGQGTRLTVV.

The V gene is TRBV5-6, the J gene TRBJ2-2; TRBD1 or TRBD2 may be the D gene (5 bases each). CDR1 SGHDT and CDR2 YYEEEE come from the germline V gene. Trimming took off 3 bases at V and 4 bases at J, with 13 bases between the two ends. The CDR3 consists of 15 residues. The CDR3, as DNA: TGTGCCAGCAGCTGGGGGAGACAGACCACCGGGGAGCTGTTTTTT. Amino acids: CASSWGRQTTGELFF.

This clonotype was seen repeatedly, ten times or more. The V and J genes are TRBV4-1 and TRBJ2-7; TRBD1 is a possible D gene (6 bases). The CDR3 consists of 17 residues. The V end was cut by 0 bases, the J end by 7 bases, with 22 bases between. Germline V gene sequence: CDR1 MGHRA, CDR2 YSYEKL. CDR3 residues: CASSQDLPNSGAREQYF. CDR3 DNA: TGCGCCAGCAGCCAAGATCTCCCTAACTCAGGGGCCCGGGAGCAGTACTTC.

There are many counts of this clonotype. This rearrangement joins TRBV15 to TRBJ2-5; D unresolved. The CDR3 has 14 amino acids. Trimming removed 1 base at V and 3 bases at J, with 9 bases between. Per germline, CDR1 LNHNV and CDR2 YYDKDF (reference sequence). For the CDR3, the DNA is TGTGCCACCAGCAGAGGGAAAGCCAAAGAGACCCAGTACTTC. Translated: CATSRGKAKETQYF.

At least ten counts were recorded for this clonotype. The chain links TRBV4-1 to TRBJ2-6; D ambiguous. Trimming removed 4 bases from V and 4 bases from J, with 5 bases in between. Per the germline V gene, CDR1 is MGHRA and CDR2 is YSYEKL. The CDR3 length is 13 residues. The CDR3: CASSPLGANVLTF. The DNA for the CDR3 is TGCGCCAGCAGCCCGCTAGGGGCCAACGTCCTGACTTTC.

This clonotype was seen ten or more times. At one end, the junction sequence differs from germline, possibly due to a read error. The J gene is TRBJ1-5, the V gene TRBV12-3 or TRBV12-4; no firm D call. The CDR3 is made up of 12 amino acids. The CDR3 nucleotides are TGTGCCAGCAGTTTTTCCGGTCAGCCCCAGAATTTT. Its protein product is CASSFSGQPQNF.

The sample holds many counts of this clonotype. The V and J genes are TRBV6-5 and TRBJ1-2; TRBD1 agrees at 7 bases. The CDR3 sequence is 15 residues long. With 1 base clipped from V and 4 bases from J, the junction kept 6 bases outside the gene matches. Germline lookup yields CDR1 MNHEY and CDR2 SVGAGI. The CDR3 nucleotides are TGTGCCAGCAGTTACTTCTCGGGACAGCTCTATGGCTACACCTTC. Residues: CASSYFSGQLYGYTF.

DNA for the CDR3: TGTGCCAGCAGCTTGGCAAGGCTCTATGAGCAGTTCTTC. This translates into CASSLARLYEQFF. The rearrangement links TRBV5-5 to TRBJ2-1; D is unresolved. The CDR3 is made up of 13 amino acids. Germline V CDR1 and CDR2: SGHKS, YYEKEE (reference sequence). V was trimmed by 0 bases and J by 8 bases, leaving 9 bases between them.

This clonotype was seen a handful of times. A clone one base away is much larger, so this may be a read error. The CDR3 DNA reads as TGCGCCAGCAGCTTTGACAGCTCCTACGAGCAGTACTTC. Its protein product is CASSFDSSYEQYF. The V gene is TRBV5-1, the J gene TRBJ2-7, with D maybe TRBD1 (5 bases). The ends were cut back, 2 bases at V and 0 bases at J, with 6 bases in the middle. The CDR3 consists of 13 residues. Germline lookup yields CDR1 SGHRS and CDR2 YFSETQ.

Many counts were recorded for this clonotype. This chain's CDR3 is CASSQGQVRGLETQYF. In DNA, the CDR3 is TGCGCCAGCAGCCAAGGACAGGTCCGGGGACTGGAGACCCAGTACTTC. The chain carries TRBV4-3 and TRBJ2-5; either TRBD1 or TRBD2 may fit D (6 bases each). The V and J ends lost 1 base and 5 bases respectively, with 17 bases between them. The CDR3 spans 16 residues. The germline V gene encodes CDR1 LGHNA and CDR2 YSLEER.

There are many counts of this clonotype. The chain's CDR3 is CASSVGTGDYNEQFF. The CDR3 bases are TGTGCCAGCAGTGTCGGGACAGGGGACTACAATGAGCAGTTCTTC. The chain recombines TRBV6-4 with TRBJ2-1; 10 bases match TRBD1. This CDR3 comprises 15 residues. J was trimmed by 3 bases and V by 4 bases; bases with no gene match: 3. Germline CDR1 MRHNA, CDR2 SNTAGT.

Many counts were recorded for this clonotype. This chain connects TRBV7-2 to TRBJ2-5, with 8 bases lining up with TRBD2. This CDR3 is 12 amino acids long. CDR1 and CDR2 from the germline V gene are SGHTA and FQGNSA. V dropped 3 bases and J dropped 13; count of bases not matched to a gene: 7. The CDR3 nucleotides are TGTGCCAGCAGCTTCCGGCAAGCGGGGGCGTACTTC. This gives the protein CASSFRQAGAYF.

At least ten counts were recorded for this clonotype. V is TRBV5-5 and J is TRBJ1-2, with 7 bases lining up with TRBD1. V gave up 4 bases and J gave up 4 bases; unmatched junction bases: 10. Germline V CDR1 and CDR2: SGHKS, YYEKEE (reference sequence). The CDR3 spans 15 residues. CDR3 protein: CASSVAGQRSYGYTF. The CDR3 DNA reads TGTGCCAGCAGCGTAGCGGGACAGCGTAGCTATGGCTACACCTTC.

This clonotype was seen a few times. This clone may be a read error of a much larger clone one base away. The V and J genes are TRBV10-3 and TRBJ2-3; D remains unclear. V lost 3 bases and J lost 0, with 7 bases in between. This CDR3 contains 14 residues. Germline V CDR1 and CDR2: ENHRY, SYGVKD. The CDR3 is CAISDSQSTDTQYF. The CDR3 DNA is TGTGCCATCAGTGATTCCCAAAGCACAGATACGCAGTATTTT.

This clonotype was observed a few times. This may be a read error, as it is one base from a much larger clone. The V and J genes are TRBV29-1 and TRBJ2-6; a possible D gene is TRBD1 (6 bases). CDR3 length: 16 amino acids. The germline gives CDR1 SQVTM, CDR2 ANQGSEA. This CDR3 is CSASRDTDSGAKVLTF. The DNA for the CDR3 is TGCAGCGCGAGCCGGGACACCGACTCTGGGGCCAAAGTCCTGACTTTC. Full variable domain (rest looked up from reference TRBV29-1 and TRBJ2-6): SAVISQKPSRDICQRGTSLTIQCQVDSQVTMMFWYRQQPGQSLTLIATANQGSEATYESGFVIDKFPISRPNLTFSTLTVSNMSPEDSSIYLCSASRDTDSGAKVLTFGAGSRLTVL.

This clonotype was counted ten times or more. This chain joins TRBV7-2 and TRBJ1-3; D remains ambiguous. Trimming removed 0 bases from V and 0 bases from J, with 12 bases in between. CDR1 and CDR2 from the germline V gene are SGHTA and FQGNSA. The CDR3 length is 17 residues. DNA of the CDR3: TGTGCCAGCAGCTTAGCCGTGGCGGCAAACTCTGGAAACACCATATATTTT. It specifies CASSLAVAANSGNTIYF. The variable domain in full, completed from reference TRBV7-2 and TRBJ1-3, reads GAGVSQSPSNKVTEKGKDVELRCDPISGHTALYWYRQSLGQGLEFLIYFQGNSAPDKSGLPSDRFSAERTGGSVSTLTIQRTQQEDSAVYLCASSLAVAANSGNTIYFGEGSWLTVV.

The rearrangement links TRBV5-1 to TRBJ2-7, with 11 bases lining up with TRBD2. Trimming at V came to 0 bases and at J to 1 base, leaving 3 bases not matched to a gene. The CDR3 is made up of 16 amino acids. The V gene's germline CDR1 is SGHRS and CDR2 YFSETQ. The CDR3 sequence is CASSLGLAGISYEQYF. The CDR3 DNA is TGCGCCAGCAGCTTGGGACTAGCGGGGATTTCCTACGAGCAGTACTTC.

This clonotype was seen repeatedly, ten times or more. The chain is built from TRBV6-6 and TRBJ2-3; the D is unclear. The CDR3 has 16 residues. Trimming stripped 0 bases from V and 0 bases from J, with 10 bases between. In germline, CDR1 is MNHNY, CDR2 SVGAGI (reference sequence). The CDR3 region is CASSYSQAPSTDTQYF. For the CDR3, the DNA is TGTGCCAGCAGTTACTCTCAGGCACCCAGCACAGATACGCAGTATTTT.

In this sample, this clonotype turned up many times. The V call is TRBV20-1, the J call TRBJ1-4; no clear D gene. This CDR3 has 13 amino acids. Germline CDR1 and CDR2: DFQATT and SNEGSKA (reference sequence). The V end was cut by 3 bases, the J end by 0 bases, with 5 bases between. The DNA for the CDR3 is TGCAGTGCTAGGAGCACAACTAATGAAAAACTGTTTTTT. Translation gives CSARSTTNEKLFF.

This clonotype occurred many times. V usage is TRBV12-3 or TRBV12-4 and J usage is TRBJ2-3, with 11 bases matching TRBD2. The J segment lost 0 bases and the V segment lost 4 bases, leaving 12 bases of the junction unmatched. This CDR3 is built from 19 residues. This chain's CDR3 is CASSSSLTSGGPSTDTQYF. CDR3 DNA: TGTGCCAGCAGTTCGTCCCTTACTAGCGGGGGCCCTAGCACAGATACGCAGTATTTT.

This clonotype has a count of ten or more. The chain couples TRBV9 to TRBJ2-1; TRBD2 matches at 11 bases. CDR1 is SGDLS, CDR2 YYNGEE, per germline. V lost 4 bases to trimming and J lost 2 bases; unmatched junction nucleotides: 8. The CDR3 loop spans 17 amino acids. CDR3 in DNA: TGTGCCAGCAGCTCTTCCCGTAGCGGGGGGGCCTACAATGAGCAGTTCTTC. Its translation is CASSSSRSGGAYNEQFF. Using reference TRBV9 and TRBJ2-1 for the parts outside the CDR3, the full variable domain is DSGVTQTPKHLITATGQRVTLRCSPRSGDLSVYWYQQSLDQGLQFLIQYYNGEERAKGNILERFSAQQFPDLHSELNLSSLELGDSALYFCASSSSRSGGAYNEQFFGPGTRLTVL.

This clonotype was detected many times. The genes are TRBV20-1 and TRBJ2-4; unclear D gene. CDR1 is DFQATT and CDR2 is SNEGSKA in the germline V gene (reference sequence). This CDR3 region has 11 residues. V was pared by 6 bases and J by 5 bases, with 8 bases between. CDR3 DNA: TGCAGTGCCACAGTGCAAAACATTCAGTACTTC. It encodes CSATVQNIQYF.

This clonotype was seen at least ten times. The gene calls are TRBV7-9 and TRBJ2-5; D is undetermined. V gave up 2 bases and J gave up 6 bases, with 10 bases separating them. The CDR3 covers 13 residues. Germline CDR1 and CDR2: SEHNR and FQNEAQ (reference sequence). This CDR3 is CASSLIPAQTQYF. The CDR3 nucleotides read TGTGCCAGCAGCTTAATTCCAGCACAGACCCAGTACTTC. Supplemented by reference TRBV7-9 and TRBJ2-5, the full variable domain reads DTGVSQNPRHKITKRGQNVTFRCDPISEHNRLYWYRQTLGQGPEFLTYFQNEAQLEKSRLLSDRFSAERPKGSFSTLEIQRTEQGDSAMYLCASSLIPAQTQYFGPGTRLLVL.

This clonotype was observed at least ten times. The chain combines TRBV12-3 or TRBV12-4 with TRBJ1-2; D is unresolved. V was shortened by 5 bases and J by 8 bases, with 15 bases between the two germline ends. CDR3 length: 13 residues. The CDR3 sequence: CASSLQEGLGYTF. In DNA, the CDR3 is TGTGCCAGCAGTCTCCAGGAGGGCTTGGGCTACACCTTC.